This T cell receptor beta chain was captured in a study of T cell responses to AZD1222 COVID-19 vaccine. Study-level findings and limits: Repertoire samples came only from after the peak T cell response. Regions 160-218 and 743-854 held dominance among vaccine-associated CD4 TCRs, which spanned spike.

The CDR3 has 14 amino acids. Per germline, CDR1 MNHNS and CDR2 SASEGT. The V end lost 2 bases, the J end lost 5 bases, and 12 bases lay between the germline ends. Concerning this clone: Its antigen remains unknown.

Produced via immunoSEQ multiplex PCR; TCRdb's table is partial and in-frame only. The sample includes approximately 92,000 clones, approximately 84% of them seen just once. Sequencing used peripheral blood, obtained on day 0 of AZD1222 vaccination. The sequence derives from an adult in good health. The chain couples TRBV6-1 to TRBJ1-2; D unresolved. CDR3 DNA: TGTGCCAGCAGTGAATTCCGCCGCCGATATGGCTACACCTTC. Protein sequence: CASSEFRRRYGYTF.